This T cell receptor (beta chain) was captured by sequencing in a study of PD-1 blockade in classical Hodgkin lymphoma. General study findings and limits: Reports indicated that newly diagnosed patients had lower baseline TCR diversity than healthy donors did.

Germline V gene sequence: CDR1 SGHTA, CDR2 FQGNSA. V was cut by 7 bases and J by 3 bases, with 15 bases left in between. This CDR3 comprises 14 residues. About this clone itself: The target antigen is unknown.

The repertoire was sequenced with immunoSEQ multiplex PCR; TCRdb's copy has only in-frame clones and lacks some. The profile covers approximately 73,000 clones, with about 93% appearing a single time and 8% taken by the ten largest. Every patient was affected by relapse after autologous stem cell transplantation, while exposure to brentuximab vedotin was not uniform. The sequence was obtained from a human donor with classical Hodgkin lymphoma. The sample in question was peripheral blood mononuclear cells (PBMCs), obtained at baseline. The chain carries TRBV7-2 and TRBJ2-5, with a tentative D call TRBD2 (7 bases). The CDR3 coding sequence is TGTGCCAGCAACCTTCTAGGGGGGGAAGAGACCCAGTACTTC. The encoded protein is CASNLLGGEETQYF.